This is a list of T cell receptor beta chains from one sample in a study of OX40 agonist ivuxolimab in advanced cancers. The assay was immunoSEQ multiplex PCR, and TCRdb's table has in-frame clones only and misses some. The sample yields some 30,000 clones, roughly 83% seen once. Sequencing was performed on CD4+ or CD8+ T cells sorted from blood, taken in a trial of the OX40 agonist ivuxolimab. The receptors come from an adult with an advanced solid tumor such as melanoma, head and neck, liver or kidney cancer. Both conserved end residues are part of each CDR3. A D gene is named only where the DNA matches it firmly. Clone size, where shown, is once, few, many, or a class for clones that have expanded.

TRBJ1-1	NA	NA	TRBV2	TGTGCCAGCAGACCCAGGGATGAGGCTTTCTTT	CASRPRDEAFF
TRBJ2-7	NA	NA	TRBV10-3	TGTGCCATCAGTGGCCCAGGGGTAGGGTCCTACGAGCAGTACTTC	CAISGPGVGSYEQYF
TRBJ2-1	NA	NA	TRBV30	TGTGCCTGGACAACGGGATACAATGAGCAGTTCTTC	CAWTTGYNEQFF
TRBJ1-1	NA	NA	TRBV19	TGTGCCAGTAGTAATCTGGGAGCCCGCCCTGAAGCTTTCTTT	CASSNLGARPEAFF
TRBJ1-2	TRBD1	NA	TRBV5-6	TGTGCCAGCAGCTTGGACAGGGGGCTAGTTAGGTATGGCTACACCTTC	CASSLDRGLVRYGYTF
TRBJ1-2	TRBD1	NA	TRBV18	TGTGCCAGCTCATCGACAGGGGGAATTGGAGATTACACCTTC	CASSSTGGIGDYTF
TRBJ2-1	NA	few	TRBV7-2	TGTGCCAGCAGCTTAGTTGGCACCAGCCCCTACAATGAGCAGTTCTTC	CASSLVGTSPYNEQFF
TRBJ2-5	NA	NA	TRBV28	TGTGCCAGCAGTTTACCTGAACAACCGGGACAACTGTACCAAGAGACCCAGTACTTC	CASSLPEQPGQLYQETQYF
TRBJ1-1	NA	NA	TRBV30	TGTGCCTGCGGACAGTTGAACACTGAAGCTTTCTTT	CACGQLNTEAFF
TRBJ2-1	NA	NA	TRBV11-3	TGTGCCAGCAGCAACTCTTACAATGAGCAGTTCTTC	CASSNSYNEQFF
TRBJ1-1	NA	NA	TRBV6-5	TGTGCCAGCAGTTACGGGGTCAGTGAAGCTTTCTTT	CASSYGVSEAFF
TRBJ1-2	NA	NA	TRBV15	TGTGCCACCAGCAGAGTCCGGGACAAGCCTTCCTATGGCTACACCTTC	CATSRVRDKPSYGYTF
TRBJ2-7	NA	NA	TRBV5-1	TGCGCCAGCAGCTTGGAGGGCTCTACGATATCCTACGAGCAGTACTTC	CASSLEGSTISYEQYF
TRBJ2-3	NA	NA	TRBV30	TGTGCCTGGAGTGTTAGCACAGATACGCAGTATTTT	CAWSVSTDTQYF
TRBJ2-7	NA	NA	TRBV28	TGTGCCAGCAGTTTAGCCGGGGGCCTATCCTACGAGCAGTACTTC	CASSLAGGLSYEQYF
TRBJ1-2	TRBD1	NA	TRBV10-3	TGTGCCATCAGTCAGGGGAGGGACAGGGGGTATGGCTACACCTTC	CAISQGRDRGYGYTF
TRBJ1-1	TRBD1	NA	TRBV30	TGTGCCTGGAGTGAGGGGGCGCGAGGGGCTTTCTTT	CAWSEGARGAFF
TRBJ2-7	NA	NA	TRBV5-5	TGTGCCAGCAGCTTCAAGGGATCCCACGAGCAGTACTTC	CASSFKGSHEQYF
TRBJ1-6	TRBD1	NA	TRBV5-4	TGTGCCAGCAGCCCCGGGACAGCCGGCTCCTATAATTCACCCCTCCACTTT	CASSPGTAGSYNSPLHF